The T cell receptor beta chain described here comes from a study of OX40 agonist ivuxolimab in advanced cancers. As for the study in general: The patients received agonistic anti-OX40 (CD134) antibody ivuxolimab. Study-wide results and caveats: Clonal expansion by week 6 occurred in CD4+ and CD8+ blood T cells (at 0.1 to 3.0 mg/kg).

Sequenced by immunoSEQ multiplex PCR; TCRdb stores in-frame clones only, minus some. The sample has around 60,000 clones, roughly 80% seen once. CDR1 is MNHEY and CDR2 is SMNVEV in the germline V gene (reference sequence). This CDR3 comprises 17 residues. Between the trimmed V and J ends, which lost 4 bases and 4 bases, there was a span of 19 bases. For this clone: Antigen unknown.

The chain is built from TRBV27 and TRBJ2-2; D is possibly TRBD1 (7 bases). This sample comprised CD4+ or CD8+ T cells sorted from blood, obtained in a trial of the OX40 agonist ivuxolimab. This receptor was taken from an adult with an advanced solid tumor such as melanoma, head and neck, liver or kidney cancer. The CDR3 loop reads CASSSLEGASVTGELFF. The DNA for the CDR3 is TGTGCCAGCAGTTCCCTGGAGGGGGCGTCCGTCACCGGGGAGCTGTTTTTT.